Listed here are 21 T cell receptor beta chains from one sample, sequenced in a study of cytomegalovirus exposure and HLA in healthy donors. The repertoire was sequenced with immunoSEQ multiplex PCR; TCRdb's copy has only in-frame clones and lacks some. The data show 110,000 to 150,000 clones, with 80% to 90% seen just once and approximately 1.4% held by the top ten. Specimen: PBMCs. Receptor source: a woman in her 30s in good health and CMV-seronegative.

CDR3 sequence: CASSVAPGTGGTNTEAFF. The DNA of the CDR3 is TGTGCCAGCAGCGTAGCCCCCGGGACAGGGGGCACCAACACTGAAGCTTTCTTT. This chain links TRBV9 with TRBJ1-1; TRBD1 matches at 12 bases. In germline, CDR1 is SGDLS, CDR2 YYNGEE. This CDR3 comprises 18 residues. V lost 0 bases to trimming and J lost 2 bases; unmatched junction nucleotides: 8.

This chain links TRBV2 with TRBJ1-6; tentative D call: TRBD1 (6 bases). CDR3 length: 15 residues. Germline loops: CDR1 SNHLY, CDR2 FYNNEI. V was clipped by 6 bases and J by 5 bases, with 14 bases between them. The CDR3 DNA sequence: TGTGCCAGCAGCGCCTCCGGGACACATAATTCACCCCTCCACTTT. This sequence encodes CASSASGTHNSPLHF.

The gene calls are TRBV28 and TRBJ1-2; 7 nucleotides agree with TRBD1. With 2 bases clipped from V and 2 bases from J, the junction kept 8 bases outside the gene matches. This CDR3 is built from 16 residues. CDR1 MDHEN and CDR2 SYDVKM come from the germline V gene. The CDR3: CASSLGYRGQNYGYTF. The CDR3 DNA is TGTGCCAGCAGTTTAGGTTATAGGGGGCAGAACTATGGCTACACCTTC.

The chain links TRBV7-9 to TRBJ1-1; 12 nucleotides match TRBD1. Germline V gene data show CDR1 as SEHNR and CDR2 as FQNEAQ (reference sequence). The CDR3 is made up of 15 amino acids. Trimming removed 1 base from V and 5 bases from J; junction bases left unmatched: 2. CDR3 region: CASSLGDRGHTEAFF. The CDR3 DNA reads TGTGCCAGCAGCTTAGGGGACAGGGGGCATACTGAAGCTTTCTTT.

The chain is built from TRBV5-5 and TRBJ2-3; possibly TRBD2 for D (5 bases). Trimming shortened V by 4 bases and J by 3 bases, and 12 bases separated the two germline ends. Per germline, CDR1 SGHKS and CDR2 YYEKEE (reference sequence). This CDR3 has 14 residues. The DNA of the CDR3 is TGTGCCAGCAGCCCCGACCCGGGGACAGATACGCAGTATTTT. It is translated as CASSPDPGTDTQYF.

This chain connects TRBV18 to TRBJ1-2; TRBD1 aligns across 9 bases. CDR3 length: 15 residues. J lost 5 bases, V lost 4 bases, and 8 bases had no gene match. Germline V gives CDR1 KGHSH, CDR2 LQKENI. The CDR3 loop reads CASSLGQGNEYGYTF. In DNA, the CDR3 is TGTGCCAGCTCACTCGGACAGGGGAATGAATATGGCTACACCTTC. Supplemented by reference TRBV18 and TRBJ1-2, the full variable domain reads NAGVMQNPRHLVRRRGQEARLRCSPMKGHSHVYWYRQLPEEGLKFMVYLQKENIIDESGMPKERFSAEFPKEGPSILRIQQVVRGDSAAYFCASSLGQGNEYGYTFGSGTRLTVV.

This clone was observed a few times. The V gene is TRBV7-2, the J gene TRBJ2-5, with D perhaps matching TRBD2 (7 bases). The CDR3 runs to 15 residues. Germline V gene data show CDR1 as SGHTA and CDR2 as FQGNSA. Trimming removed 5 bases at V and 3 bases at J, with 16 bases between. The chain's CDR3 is CASSDRRGGEETQYF. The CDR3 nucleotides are TGTGCCAGCAGCGATCGAAGGGGGGGGGAAGAGACCCAGTACTTC.

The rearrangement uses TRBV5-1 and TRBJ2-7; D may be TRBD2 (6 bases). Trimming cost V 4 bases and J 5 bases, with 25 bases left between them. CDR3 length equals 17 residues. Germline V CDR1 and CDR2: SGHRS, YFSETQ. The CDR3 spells CASSQDSVGEVFDEQYF. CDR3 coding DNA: TGCGCCAGCAGCCAGGATAGCGTGGGGGAGGTATTTGACGAGCAGTACTTC.

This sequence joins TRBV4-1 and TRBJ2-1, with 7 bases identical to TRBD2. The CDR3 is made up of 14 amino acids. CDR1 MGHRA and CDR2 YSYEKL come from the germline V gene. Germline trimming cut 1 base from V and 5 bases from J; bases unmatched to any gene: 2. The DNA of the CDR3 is TGCGCCAGCAGCCAAGGGGGGGGAAACAATGAGCAGTTCTTC. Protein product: CASSQGGGNNEQFF.

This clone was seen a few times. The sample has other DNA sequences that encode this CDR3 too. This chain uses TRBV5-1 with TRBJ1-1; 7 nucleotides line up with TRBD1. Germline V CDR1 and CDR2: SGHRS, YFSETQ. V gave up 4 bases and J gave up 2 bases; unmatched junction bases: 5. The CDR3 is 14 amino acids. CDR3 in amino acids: CASSLDRPNTEAFF. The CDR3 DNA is TGCGCCAGCAGCCTGGACAGGCCAAACACTGAAGCTTTCTTT.

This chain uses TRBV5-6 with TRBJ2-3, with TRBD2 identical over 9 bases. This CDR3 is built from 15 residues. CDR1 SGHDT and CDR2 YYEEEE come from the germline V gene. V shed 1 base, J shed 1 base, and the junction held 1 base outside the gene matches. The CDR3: CASSLRLAGTDTQYF. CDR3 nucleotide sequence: TGTGCCAGCAGCTTGAGACTAGCGGGCACAGATACGCAGTATTTT.

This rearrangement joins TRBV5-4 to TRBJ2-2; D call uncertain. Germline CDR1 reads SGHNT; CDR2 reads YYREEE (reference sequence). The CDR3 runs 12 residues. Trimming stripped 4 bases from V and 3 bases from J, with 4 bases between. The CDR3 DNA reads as TGTGCCAGCAGCCCTTACACCGGGGAGCTGTTTTTT. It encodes CASSPYTGELFF.

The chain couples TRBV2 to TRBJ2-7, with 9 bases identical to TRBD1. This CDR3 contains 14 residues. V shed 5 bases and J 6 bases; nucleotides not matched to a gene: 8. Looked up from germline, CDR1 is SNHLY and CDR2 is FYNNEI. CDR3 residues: CASSTGTGNLEQYF. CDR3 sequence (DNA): TGTGCCAGCAGTACCGGGACAGGGAACCTCGAGCAGTACTTC.

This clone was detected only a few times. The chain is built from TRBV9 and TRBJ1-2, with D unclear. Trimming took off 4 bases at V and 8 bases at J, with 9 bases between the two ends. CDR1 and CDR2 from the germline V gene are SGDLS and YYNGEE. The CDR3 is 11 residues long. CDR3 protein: CASSPRVGYTF. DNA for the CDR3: TGTGCCAGCAGCCCTAGAGTCGGCTACACCTTC.

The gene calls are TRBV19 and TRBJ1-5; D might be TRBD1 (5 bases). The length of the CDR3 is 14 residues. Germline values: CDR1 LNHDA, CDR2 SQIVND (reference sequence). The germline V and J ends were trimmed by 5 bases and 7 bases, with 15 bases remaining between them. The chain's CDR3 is CASSQGQGGQPQHF. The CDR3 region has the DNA TGTGCCAGTAGTCAGGGTCAGGGAGGACAGCCCCAGCATTTT.

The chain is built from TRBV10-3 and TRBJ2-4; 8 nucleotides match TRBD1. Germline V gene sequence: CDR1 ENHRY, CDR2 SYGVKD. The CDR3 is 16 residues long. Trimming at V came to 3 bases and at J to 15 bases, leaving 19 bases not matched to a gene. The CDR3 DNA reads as TGTGCCATCAGTGATTCTAATCCGGGGACAGGAGGGGTAATGTACTTC. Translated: CAISDSNPGTGGVMYF.

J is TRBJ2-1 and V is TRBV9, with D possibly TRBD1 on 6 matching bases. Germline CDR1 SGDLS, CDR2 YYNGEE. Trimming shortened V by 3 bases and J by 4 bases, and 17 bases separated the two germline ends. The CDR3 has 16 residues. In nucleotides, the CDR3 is TGTGCCAGCAGCGCAGACCAGGGGACACCATACAATGAGCAGTTCTTC. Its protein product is CASSADQGTPYNEQFF.

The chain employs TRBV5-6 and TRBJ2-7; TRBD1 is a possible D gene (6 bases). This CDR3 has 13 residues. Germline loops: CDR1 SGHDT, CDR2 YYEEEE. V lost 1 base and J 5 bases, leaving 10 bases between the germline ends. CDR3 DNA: TGTGCCAGCAGCTTGACAGGGCTAAACGAGCAGTACTTC. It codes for CASSLTGLNEQYF.

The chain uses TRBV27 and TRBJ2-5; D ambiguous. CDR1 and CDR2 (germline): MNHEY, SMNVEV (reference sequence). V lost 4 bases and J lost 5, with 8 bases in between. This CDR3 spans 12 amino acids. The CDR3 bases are TGTGCCAGCAGTTCCCCCCGGGAGACCCAGTACTTC. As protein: CASSSPRETQYF.

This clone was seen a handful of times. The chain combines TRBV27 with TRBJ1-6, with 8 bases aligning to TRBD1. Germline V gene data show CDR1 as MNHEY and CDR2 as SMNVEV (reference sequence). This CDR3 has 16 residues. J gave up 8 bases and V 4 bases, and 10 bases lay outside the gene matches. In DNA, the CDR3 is TGTGCCAGCAGTTCGATCGACAGGGGCTCTTATTCACCCCTCCACTTT. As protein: CASSSIDRGSYSPLHF.

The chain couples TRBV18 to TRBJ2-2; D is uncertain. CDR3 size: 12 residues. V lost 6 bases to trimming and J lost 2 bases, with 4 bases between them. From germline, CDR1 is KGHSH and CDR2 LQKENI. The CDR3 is CASSPNTGELFF. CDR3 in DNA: TGTGCCAGCTCTCCTAACACCGGGGAGCTGTTTTTT.